The entry below gives a single T cell receptor beta chain sequence along with its context. These data are taken from a study of blood T cell repertoires in COVID-19. The repertoire was sequenced with immunoSEQ multiplex PCR; TCRdb's copy has only in-frame clones and lacks some. Altogether 45,000 to 55,000 clones are present, around 90% being singletons, with the ten largest covering roughly 8%. The specimen sequenced was peripheral blood. This receptor was identified in a man aged 50-59 years with active COVID-19.

DNA for the CDR3: TGCGCCAGCAGCCAAGATGGACCCTATGGGGGAGGGGTACAAAAACTGTTTTTT. It translates to CASSQDGPYGGGVQKLFF. J is TRBJ1-4 and V is TRBV4-3, with D perhaps matching TRBD1 (5 bases). This CDR3 is 18 amino acids long. Germline V gene sequence: CDR1 LGHNA, CDR2 YSLEER. V gave up 0 bases and J gave up 9 bases, with 23 bases separating them.